This TCR beta chain was captured in a study of blood T cell repertoires in COVID-19. In the study overall: Samples came from the United States, Italy and Spain, spanning acute and convalescent COVID-19. Sources were T cells, B-cell-depleted T cells, or PBMCs; the material itself was cDNA or gDNA.

This clone was seen a few times. In the original processing: Reference gene primer amplification gave nucleated cell count estimates. Profiling relied on immunoSEQ multiplex PCR, and the TCRdb table lists in-frame clones only, not all of them. That table supplies the V and J calls and clone size; D and trimming were determined from the DNA. The data show 70,000 or so clones, with over 65% seen just once and roughly a third held by the top ten. This CDR3 has 15 residues. V gave up 4 bases and J gave up 3 bases; unmatched junction bases: 5. CDR1 is GTSNPN and CDR2 is SVGIG in the germline V gene (reference sequence).

The receptor comes from a woman between 70 and 85 years old with acute or convalescent COVID-19. The V call is TRBV30, the J call TRBJ2-5; the match to TRBD2 covers 13 bases. The sequenced material came from peripheral blood. The CDR3 region has the DNA TGTGCCTGGAACCTCGGGACTAGCGGGAAAGAGACCCAGTACTTC. It yields the protein CAWNLGTSGKETQYF.